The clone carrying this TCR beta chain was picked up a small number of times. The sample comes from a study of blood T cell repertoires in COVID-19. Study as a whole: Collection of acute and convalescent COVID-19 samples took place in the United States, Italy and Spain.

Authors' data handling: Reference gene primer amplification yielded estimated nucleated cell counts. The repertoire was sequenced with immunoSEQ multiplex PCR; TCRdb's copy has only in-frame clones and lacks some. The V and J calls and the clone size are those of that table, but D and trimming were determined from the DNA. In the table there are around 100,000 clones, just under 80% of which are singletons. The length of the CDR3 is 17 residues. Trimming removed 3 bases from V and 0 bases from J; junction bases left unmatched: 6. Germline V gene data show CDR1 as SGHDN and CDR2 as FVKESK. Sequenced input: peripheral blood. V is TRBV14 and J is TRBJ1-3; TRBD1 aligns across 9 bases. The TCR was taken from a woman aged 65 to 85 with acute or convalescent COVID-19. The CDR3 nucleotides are TGTGCCAGCAGCCAGAGGACAGGGGCGAACTCTGGAAACACCATATATTTT. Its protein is CASSQRTGANSGNTIYF. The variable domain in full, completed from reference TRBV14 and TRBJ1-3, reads EAGVTQFPSHSVIEKGQTVTLRCDPISGHDNLYWYRRVMGKEIKFLLHFVKESKQDESGMPNNRFLAERTGGTYSTLKVQPAELEDSGVYFCASSQRTGANSGNTIYFGEGSWLTVV.